The clone carrying this T cell receptor beta chain has just one count. This specimen comes from a study of a mutant IDH1 vaccine in newly diagnosed glioma. Profiling relied on immunoSEQ multiplex PCR, and the TCRdb table lists in-frame clones only, not all of them. The data contain 59,000 or so clones, 75% to 95% of them singletons. Regarding time point: baseline, week 1 (first vaccination visit). Treatment of the sample: pre-vaccination baseline after standard-of-care therapy. Germline V gene data show CDR1 as SGDLS and CDR2 as YYNGEE. The CDR3 length is 15 residues. The ends lost 6 bases at V and 4 bases at J; junction bases unmatched: 8.

The source is a man aged 50-59 years with glioma. The chain couples TRBV9 to TRBJ2-1; 9 nucleotides line up with TRBD1. The input for sequencing was PBMCs, taken from a glioma patient treated with radiotherapy, temozolomide or both. This CDR3 reads CASTEQGALYNEQFF. The CDR3 DNA is TGTGCCAGCACCGAACAGGGGGCGTTATACAATGAGCAGTTCTTC.